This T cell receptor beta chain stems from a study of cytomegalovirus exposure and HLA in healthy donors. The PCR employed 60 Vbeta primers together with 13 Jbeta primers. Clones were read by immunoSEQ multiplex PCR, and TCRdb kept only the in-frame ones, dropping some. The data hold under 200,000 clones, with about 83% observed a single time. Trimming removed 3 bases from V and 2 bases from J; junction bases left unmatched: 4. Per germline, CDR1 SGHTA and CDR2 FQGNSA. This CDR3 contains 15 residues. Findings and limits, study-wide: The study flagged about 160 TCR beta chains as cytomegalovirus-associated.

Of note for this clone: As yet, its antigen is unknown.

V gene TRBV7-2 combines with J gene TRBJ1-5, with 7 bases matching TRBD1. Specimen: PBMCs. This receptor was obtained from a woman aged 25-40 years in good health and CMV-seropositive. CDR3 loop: CASSFRGQRNQPQHF. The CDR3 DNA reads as TGTGCCAGCAGCTTTAGGGGACAGCGCAATCAGCCCCAGCATTTT.